The present entry profiles one TCR beta chain with its context. This specimen belongs to a study of radiotherapy plus CTLA-4 blockade in lung cancer. Sequencing used immunoSEQ multiplex PCR; TCRdb keeps in-frame clones, though not all of them. The data contain some 96,000 clones, around 88% of them singletons. The source of this sequence is a human donor with non-small cell lung cancer that progressed on radiotherapy plus ipilimumab. The sequences come from peripheral blood, collected from a patient treated with radiotherapy plus ipilimumab.

The CDR3 here is CASSLEAGRQPQHF. The CDR3 nucleotides read TGCGCCAGCAGCTTGGAGGCAGGGCGACAGCCCCAGCATTTT. This chain connects TRBV5-1 to TRBJ1-5, with D perhaps TRBD1 (5 bases). The CDR3 contains 14 residues. Germline V gene lookup returns CDR1 SGHRS and CDR2 YFSETQ. The V and J ends lost 0 bases and 7 bases respectively, with 11 bases between them.